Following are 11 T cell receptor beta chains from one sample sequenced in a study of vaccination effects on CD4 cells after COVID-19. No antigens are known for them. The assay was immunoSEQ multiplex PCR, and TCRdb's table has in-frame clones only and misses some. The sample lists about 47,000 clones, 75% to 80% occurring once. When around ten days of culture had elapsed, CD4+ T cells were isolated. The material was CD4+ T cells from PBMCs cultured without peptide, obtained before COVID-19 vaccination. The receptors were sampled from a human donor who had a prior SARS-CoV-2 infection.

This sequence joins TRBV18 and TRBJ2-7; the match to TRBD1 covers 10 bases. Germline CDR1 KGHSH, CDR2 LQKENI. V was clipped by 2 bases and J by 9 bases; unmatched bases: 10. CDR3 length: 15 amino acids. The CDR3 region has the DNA TGTGCCAGCTCACCATGGGAGGACAGGGGGTCGGGGCAGTACTTC. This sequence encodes CASSPWEDRGSGQYF.

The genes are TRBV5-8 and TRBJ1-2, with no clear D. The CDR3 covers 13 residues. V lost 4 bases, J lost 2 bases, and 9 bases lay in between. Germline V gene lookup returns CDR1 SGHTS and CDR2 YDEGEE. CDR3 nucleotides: TGTGCCAGCAGCCCGGTTCAGAACTATGGCTACACCTTC. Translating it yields CASSPVQNYGYTF.

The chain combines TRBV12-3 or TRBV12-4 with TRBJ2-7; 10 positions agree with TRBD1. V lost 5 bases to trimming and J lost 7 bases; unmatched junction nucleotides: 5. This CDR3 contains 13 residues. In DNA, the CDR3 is TGTGCCAGCAGTCGACAGGGGGCCGGGGAGCAGTACTTC. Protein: CASSRQGAGEQYF.

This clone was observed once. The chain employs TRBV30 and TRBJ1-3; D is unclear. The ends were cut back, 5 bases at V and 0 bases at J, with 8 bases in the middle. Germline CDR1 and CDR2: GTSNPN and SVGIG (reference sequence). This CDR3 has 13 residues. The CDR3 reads CAWQQDSGNTIYF. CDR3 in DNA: TGTGCCTGGCAACAAGACTCTGGAAACACCATATATTTT.

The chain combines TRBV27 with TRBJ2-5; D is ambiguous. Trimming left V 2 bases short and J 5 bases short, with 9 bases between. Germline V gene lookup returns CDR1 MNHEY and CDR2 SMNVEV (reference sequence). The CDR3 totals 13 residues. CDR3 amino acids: CASSLSIGETQYF. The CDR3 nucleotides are TGTGCCAGCAGTTTAAGTATAGGTGAGACCCAGTACTTC.

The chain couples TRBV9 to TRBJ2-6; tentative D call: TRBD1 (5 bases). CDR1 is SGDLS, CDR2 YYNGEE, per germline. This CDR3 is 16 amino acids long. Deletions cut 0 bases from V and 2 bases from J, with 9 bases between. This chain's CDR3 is CASSVGGRAGANVLTF. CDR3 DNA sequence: TGTGCCAGCAGCGTAGGCGGCAGGGCTGGGGCCAACGTCCTGACTTTC.

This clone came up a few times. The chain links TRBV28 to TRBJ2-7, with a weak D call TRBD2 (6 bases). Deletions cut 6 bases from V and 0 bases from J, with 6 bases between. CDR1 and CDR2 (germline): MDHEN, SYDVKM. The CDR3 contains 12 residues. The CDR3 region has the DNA TGTGCCAGCAGGACTAGCTCCTACGAGCAGTACTTC. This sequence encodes CASRTSSYEQYF.

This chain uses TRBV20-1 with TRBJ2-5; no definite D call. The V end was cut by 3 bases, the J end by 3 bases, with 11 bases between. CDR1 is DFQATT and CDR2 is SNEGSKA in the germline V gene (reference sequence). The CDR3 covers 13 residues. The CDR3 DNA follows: TGCAGTGCTAGTCGGACCCCGAAAGAGACCCAGTACTTC. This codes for CSASRTPKETQYF.

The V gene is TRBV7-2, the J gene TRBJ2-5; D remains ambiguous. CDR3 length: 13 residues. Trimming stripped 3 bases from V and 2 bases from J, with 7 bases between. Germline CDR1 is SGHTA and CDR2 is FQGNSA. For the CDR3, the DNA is TGTGCCAGCAGCTTTTTTGGTCAAGAGACCCAGTACTTC. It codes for CASSFFGQETQYF.

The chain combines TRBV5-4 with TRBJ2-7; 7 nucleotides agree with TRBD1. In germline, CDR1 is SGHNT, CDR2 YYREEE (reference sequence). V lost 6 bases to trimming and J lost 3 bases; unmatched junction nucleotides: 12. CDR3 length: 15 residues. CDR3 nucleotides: TGTGCCAGCACCGACAGGGAACACGGACACTACGAGCAGTACTTC. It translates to CASTDREHGHYEQYF.

The CDR3 sequence: CASSLEQAAAEQFF. CDR3 nucleotides: TGTGCCAGCAGCTTAGAGCAAGCGGCGGCTGAGCAGTTCTTC. J is TRBJ2-1 and V is TRBV7-2; D may be TRBD2 (5 bases). Germline V gene sequence: CDR1 SGHTA, CDR2 FQGNSA. The germline V and J ends were trimmed by 1 base and 9 bases, with 13 bases remaining between them. The CDR3 consists of 14 residues.